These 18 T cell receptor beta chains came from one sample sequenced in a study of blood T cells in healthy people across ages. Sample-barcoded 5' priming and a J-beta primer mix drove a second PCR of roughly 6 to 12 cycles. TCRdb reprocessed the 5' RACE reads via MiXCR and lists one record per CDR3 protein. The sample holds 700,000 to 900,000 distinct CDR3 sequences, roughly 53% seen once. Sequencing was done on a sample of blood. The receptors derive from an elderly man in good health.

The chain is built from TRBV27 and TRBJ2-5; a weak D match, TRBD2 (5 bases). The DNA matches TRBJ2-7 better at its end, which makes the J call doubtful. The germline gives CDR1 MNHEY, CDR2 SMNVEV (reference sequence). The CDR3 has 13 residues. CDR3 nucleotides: TGTGCCAGCACACGGGTGGGAGTGAACGAGCAGTACTTC. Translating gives CASTRVGVNEQYF.

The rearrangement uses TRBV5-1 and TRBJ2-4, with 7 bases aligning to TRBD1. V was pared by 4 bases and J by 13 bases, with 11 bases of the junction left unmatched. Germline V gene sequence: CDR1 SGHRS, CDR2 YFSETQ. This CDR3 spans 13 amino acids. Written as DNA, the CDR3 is TGCGCCAGCAGCGGGCTGACAGGGTCGGACCAGTACTTC. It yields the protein CASSGLTGSDQYF.

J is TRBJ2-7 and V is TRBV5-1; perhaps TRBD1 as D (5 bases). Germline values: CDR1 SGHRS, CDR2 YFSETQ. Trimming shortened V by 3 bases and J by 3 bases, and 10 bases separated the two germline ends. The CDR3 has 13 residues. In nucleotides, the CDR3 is TGCGCCAGCAGCTCCGACAGCTACTACGAGCAGTACTTC. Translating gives CASSSDSYYEQYF.

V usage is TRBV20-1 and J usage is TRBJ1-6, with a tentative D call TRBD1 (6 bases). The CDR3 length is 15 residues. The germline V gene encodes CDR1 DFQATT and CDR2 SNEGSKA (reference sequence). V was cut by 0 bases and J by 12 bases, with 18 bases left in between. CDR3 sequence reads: CSARDWTVPSGPLHF. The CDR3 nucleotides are TGCAGTGCTAGAGACTGGACAGTCCCCAGCGGACCCCTCCACTTT.

The CDR3 spells CASSQGGGASGYNEQFF. In DNA form, the CDR3 reads TGTGCCAGCAGCCAAGGGGGTGGAGCTAGCGGGTACAATGAGCAGTTCTTC. The rearrangement joins TRBV3-1 to TRBJ2-1, with TRBD2 matching 8 bases. Unmatched junction bases numbered 9, after V lost 1 base and J lost 4 bases. Per germline, CDR1 LGHDT and CDR2 YNNKEL (reference sequence). This CDR3 is 17 amino acids long.

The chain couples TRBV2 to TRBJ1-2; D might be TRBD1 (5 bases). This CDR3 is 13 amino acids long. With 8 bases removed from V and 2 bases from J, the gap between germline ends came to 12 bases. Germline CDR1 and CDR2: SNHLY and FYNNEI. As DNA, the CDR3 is TGTGCCAGCCCTTTACAGGAAAACTATGGCTACACCTTC. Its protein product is CASPLQENYGYTF. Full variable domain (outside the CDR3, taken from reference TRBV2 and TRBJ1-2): EPEVTQTPSHQVTQMGQEVILRCVPISNHLYFYWYRQILGQKVEFLVSFYNNEISEKSEIFDDQFSVERPDGSNFTLKIRSTKLEDSAMYFCASPLQENYGYTFGSGTRLTVV.

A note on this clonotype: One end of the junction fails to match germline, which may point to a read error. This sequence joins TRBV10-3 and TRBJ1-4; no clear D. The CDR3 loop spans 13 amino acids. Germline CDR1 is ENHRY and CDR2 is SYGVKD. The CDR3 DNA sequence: TGTGCCATCGAGGCGGCAACTAATGAAAAACTGCTTTTT. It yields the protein CAIEAATNEKLLF.

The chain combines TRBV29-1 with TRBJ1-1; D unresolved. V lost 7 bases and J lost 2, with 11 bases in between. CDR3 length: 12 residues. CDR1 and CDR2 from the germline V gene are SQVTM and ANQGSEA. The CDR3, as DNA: TGCAGCGCACTCAGTAGTAACACTGAAGCTTTCTTT. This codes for CSALSSNTEAFF. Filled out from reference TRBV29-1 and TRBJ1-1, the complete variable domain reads SAVISQKPSRDICQRGTSLTIQCQVDSQVTMMFWYRQQPGQSLTLIATANQGSEATYESGFVIDKFPISRPNLTFSTLTVSNMSPEDSSIYLCSALSSNTEAFFGQGTRLTVV.

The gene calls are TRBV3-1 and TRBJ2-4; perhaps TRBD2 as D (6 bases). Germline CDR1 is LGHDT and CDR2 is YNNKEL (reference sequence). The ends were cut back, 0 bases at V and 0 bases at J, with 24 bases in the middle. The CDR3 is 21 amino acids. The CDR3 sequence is CASSQDLASVSPDLAKNIQYF. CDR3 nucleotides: TGTGCCAGCAGCCAAGATTTGGCTAGCGTAAGCCCGGACCTAGCCAAAAACATTCAGTACTTC.

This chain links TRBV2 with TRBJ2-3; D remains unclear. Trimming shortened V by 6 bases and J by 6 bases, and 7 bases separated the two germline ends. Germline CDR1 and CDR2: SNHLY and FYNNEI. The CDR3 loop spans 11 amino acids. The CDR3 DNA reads TGTGCCAGCAGGTGGCAGGATACGCAGTATTTT. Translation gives CASRWQDTQYF.

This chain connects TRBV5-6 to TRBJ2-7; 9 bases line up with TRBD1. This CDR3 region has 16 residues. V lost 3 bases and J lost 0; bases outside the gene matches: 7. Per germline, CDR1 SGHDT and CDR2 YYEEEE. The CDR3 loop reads CASSSSPGQGSYEQYF. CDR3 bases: TGTGCCAGCAGCTCAAGTCCGGGACAGGGCTCCTACGAGCAGTACTTC.

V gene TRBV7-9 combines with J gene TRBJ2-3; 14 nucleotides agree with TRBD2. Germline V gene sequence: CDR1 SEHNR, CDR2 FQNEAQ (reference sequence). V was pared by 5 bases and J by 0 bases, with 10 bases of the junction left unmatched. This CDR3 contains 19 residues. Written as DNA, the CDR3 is TGTGCCAGCAGCCCCCCCGGGACTAGCGGGGGACCTAGCACAGATACGCAGTATTTT. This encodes CASSPPGTSGGPSTDTQYF.

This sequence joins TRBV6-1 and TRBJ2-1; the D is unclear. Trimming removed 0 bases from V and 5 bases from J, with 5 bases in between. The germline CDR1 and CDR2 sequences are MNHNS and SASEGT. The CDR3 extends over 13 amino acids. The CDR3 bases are TGTGCCAGCAGTGAAGCCGACCACAATGAGCAGTTCTTC. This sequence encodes CASSEADHNEQFF.

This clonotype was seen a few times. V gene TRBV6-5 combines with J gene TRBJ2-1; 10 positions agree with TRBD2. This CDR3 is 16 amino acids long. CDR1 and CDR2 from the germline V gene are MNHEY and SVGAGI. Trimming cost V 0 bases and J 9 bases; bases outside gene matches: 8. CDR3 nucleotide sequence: TGTGCCAGCAGTTACTCGAGCGGGAGGGCCGTGACTGAGCAGTTCTTC. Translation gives CASSYSSGRAVTEQFF.

CDR3 region: CASTDGSGLSSYEQYF. CDR3 sequence (DNA): TGTGCCAGCACCGATGGGAGCGGGCTTAGCTCCTACGAGCAGTACTTC. The chain couples TRBV12-3 or TRBV12-4 to TRBJ2-7; a weak D match, TRBD2 (6 bases). This CDR3 has 16 residues. Trimming removed 7 bases from V and 0 bases from J, with 19 bases in between.

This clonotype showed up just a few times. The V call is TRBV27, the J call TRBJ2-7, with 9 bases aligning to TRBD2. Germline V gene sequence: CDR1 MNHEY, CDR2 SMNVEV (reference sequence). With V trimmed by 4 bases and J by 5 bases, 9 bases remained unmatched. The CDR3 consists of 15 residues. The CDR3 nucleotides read TGTGCCAGCAGTTGGGGCGGGAGGGCCAGGAACGAGCAGTACTTC. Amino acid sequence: CASSWGGRARNEQYF.

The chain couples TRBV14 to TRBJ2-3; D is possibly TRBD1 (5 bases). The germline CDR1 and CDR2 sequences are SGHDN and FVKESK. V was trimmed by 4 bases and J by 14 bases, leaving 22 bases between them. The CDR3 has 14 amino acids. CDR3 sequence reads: CASSPNYQGGYAYF. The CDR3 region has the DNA TGTGCCAGCAGCCCAAACTATCAGGGCGGATACGCGTATTTT.

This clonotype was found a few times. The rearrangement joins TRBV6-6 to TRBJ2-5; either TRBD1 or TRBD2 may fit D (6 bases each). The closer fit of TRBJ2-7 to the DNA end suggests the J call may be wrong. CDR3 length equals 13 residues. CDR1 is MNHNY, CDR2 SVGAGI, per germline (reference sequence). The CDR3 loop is CASRVRGAYEQYF. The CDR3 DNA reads TGTGCCAGCAGGGTAAGGGGGGCCTACGAGCAGTACTTC.